Presented here are 20 T cell receptor beta chains from one specimen sequenced in a study of blood T cell repertoires in COVID-19. Using immunoSEQ multiplex PCR, the repertoire was profiled, and TCRdb retains in-frame clones only, with some absent. The sample has hundreds of thousands of clones; around 87% are singletons. Source material: peripheral blood. The receptors derive from a man aged 55 to 69 with acute or convalescent COVID-19.

The chain is built from TRBV5-1 and TRBJ2-7, with a weak D call TRBD1 (5 bases). Germline assignment: CDR1 SGHRS and CDR2 YFSETQ. This CDR3 has 13 amino acids. Trimming left V 0 bases short and J 2 bases short, with 6 bases between. This CDR3 is CASSLEGTYEQYF. The CDR3 nucleotides read TGCGCCAGCAGCTTGGAGGGGACCTACGAGCAGTACTTC.

There are a few counts of this clone. This chain links TRBV5-5 with TRBJ2-7, with 8 nucleotides matching TRBD1. This CDR3 has 15 amino acids. From germline, CDR1 is SGHKS and CDR2 YYEKEE (reference sequence). Trimming took 4 bases from V and 2 from J; bases not matched to a gene: 8. CDR3 coding DNA: TGTGCCAGCAGCGTTTGGGACAGGCCCCCCTACGAGCAGTACTTC. Encoded protein: CASSVWDRPPYEQYF.

The CDR3 nucleotides read TGTGCCTGGAGTCCTGACTCGGGAGGGGGCGCCTACGAGCAGTACTTC. As protein: CAWSPDSGGGAYEQYF. The J gene is TRBJ2-7, the V gene TRBV30, with D possibly being TRBD2 (8 bases). V was trimmed by 2 bases and J by 2 bases, leaving 19 bases between them. CDR3 size: 16 residues. CDR1 and CDR2 from the germline V gene are GTSNPN and SVGIG (reference sequence).

The rearrangement links TRBV5-4 to TRBJ2-1; 9 positions agree with TRBD1. Germline CDR1 reads SGHNT; CDR2 reads YYREEE (reference sequence). J lost 6 bases, V lost 3 bases, and 7 bases had no gene match. The CDR3 has 15 amino acids. CDR3 residues: CASSSPGQGPNEQFF. Here the CDR3 DNA reads TGTGCCAGCAGCTCTCCGGGACAGGGCCCCAATGAGCAGTTCTTC.

The V gene is TRBV18, the J gene TRBJ1-5; tentative D call: TRBD1 (5 bases). V was trimmed by 4 bases and J by 7 bases, leaving 14 bases between them. Germline V lookup: CDR1 KGHSH, CDR2 LQKENI. The CDR3 length is 14 residues. The CDR3 reads CASSLGTSRQPQHF. CDR3 nucleotide sequence: TGTGCCAGCTCACTTGGGACTTCGAGGCAGCCCCAGCATTTT.

In DNA, the CDR3 is TGTGCCAGCAGCTCTGGGACAGGGGCGGCCGGGGAGCTGTTTTTT. This encodes CASSSGTGAAGELFF. The gene calls are TRBV11-3 and TRBJ2-2; 10 positions agree with TRBD1. V trimming: 4 bases; J trimming: 6 bases; junction bases outside the gene matches: 5. The CDR3 totals 15 residues. Germline CDR1 and CDR2: SGHNT and YENEEA. Complete variable domain (other parts from reference TRBV11-3 and TRBJ2-2): EAGVVQSPRYKIIEKKQPVAFWCNPISGHNTLYWYLQNLGQGPELLIRYENEEAVDDSQLPKDRFSAERLKGVDSTLKIQPAELGDSAVYLCASSSGTGAAGELFFGEGSRLTVL.

This clone was found once. V and J are TRBV30 and TRBJ2-1, with TRBD1 matching over 9 bases. The V gene's germline CDR1 is GTSNPN and CDR2 SVGIG (reference sequence). The CDR3 length is 15 residues. Germline trimming cut 1 base from V and 4 bases from J; bases unmatched to any gene: 5. CDR3 region: CAWSEGTGNYNEQFF. CDR3 coding DNA: TGTGCCTGGAGTGAGGGGACAGGGAATTACAATGAGCAGTTCTTC.

V usage is TRBV3-1 (or the pseudogene TRBV3-2) and J usage is TRBJ2-3, with D unresolved. Germline CDR1 is LGHDT and CDR2 is YNNKEL (reference sequence). Trimming cost V 0 bases and J 1 base, with 8 bases left between them. The CDR3 is made up of 15 amino acids. The CDR3 bases are TGTGCCAGCAGCCAAGAGGTACACCGCACAGATACGCAGTATTTT. Encoded protein: CASSQEVHRTDTQYF.

V is TRBV5-1 and J is TRBJ2-2, with D possibly matching TRBD1 (6 bases). In germline, CDR1 is SGHRS, CDR2 YFSETQ. Between the trimmed V and J ends, which lost 0 bases and 6 bases, there was a span of 9 bases. The length of the CDR3 is 14 residues. The CDR3 sequence is CASSLVRGAGELFF. CDR3 bases: TGCGCCAGCAGCTTGGTCAGGGGTGCCGGGGAGCTGTTTTTT.

The chain uses TRBV7-8 and TRBJ2-2; the match to TRBD2 covers 9 bases. Germline values: CDR1 SGHVS, CDR2 FQNEAQ. The CDR3 extends over 17 amino acids. The ends lost 8 bases at V and 6 bases at J; junction bases unmatched: 16. This chain's CDR3 is CASSIRRGGPGSGELFF. The CDR3 nucleotides read TGTGCCAGCTCCATTCGGCGGGGGGGCCCGGGGTCCGGGGAGCTGTTTTTT.

The chain employs TRBV4-2 and TRBJ2-1, with 7 bases matching TRBD2. V shed 2 bases and J 3 bases; nucleotides not matched to a gene: 7. CDR1 and CDR2 (germline): LGHNA, YNFKEQ. This CDR3 is built from 16 residues. CDR3 region: CASSQTAGGSYNEQFF. DNA for the CDR3: TGTGCCAGCAGCCAAACGGCTGGCGGGAGCTACAATGAGCAGTTCTTC.

This clone was counted a single time. Written as DNA, the CDR3 is TGTGCCAGCAGCTTAACAGAGATCTACGAGCAGTACTTC. The encoded protein is CASSLTEIYEQYF. V and J are TRBV7-9 and TRBJ2-7; no clear D. Trimming took off 2 bases at V and 3 bases at J, with 8 bases between the two ends. The CDR3 is 13 amino acids. Germline V gene data show CDR1 as SEHNR and CDR2 as FQNEAQ (reference sequence).

The V and J genes are TRBV5-1 and TRBJ2-7; D remains unclear. Germline CDR1 is SGHRS and CDR2 is YFSETQ. The CDR3 totals 14 residues. V lost 0 bases and J 2 bases, leaving 9 bases between the germline ends. The CDR3 DNA follows: TGCGCCAGCAGCTTGGTAGGAGAGACCTACGAGCAGTACTTC. It encodes CASSLVGETYEQYF.

The chain uses TRBV5-1 and TRBJ1-6, with D possibly matching TRBD1 (6 bases). V was pared by 6 bases and J by 8 bases, with 15 bases between. The germline V gene has CDR1 SGHRS and CDR2 YFSETQ. CDR3 size: 14 residues. The CDR3 here is CASTEGVLDSPLHF. CDR3 in DNA: TGCGCCAGCACCGAGGGGGTGTTGGATTCACCCCTCCACTTT. Complete variable domain (other parts from reference TRBV5-1 and TRBJ1-6): KAGVTQTPRYLIKTRGQQVTLSCSPISGHRSVSWYQQTPGQGLQFLFEYFSETQRNKGNFPGRFSGRQFSNSRSEMNVSTLELGDSALYLCASTEGVLDSPLHFGNGTRLTVT.

This chain joins TRBV12-5 and TRBJ2-3; TRBD2 agrees at 7 bases. V was pared by 5 bases and J by 0 bases, with 8 bases of the junction left unmatched. The CDR3 totals 16 residues. Germline loops: CDR1 LGHNT, CDR2 FRNRAP. This chain's CDR3 is CASGLGLPTSTDTQYF. The CDR3 DNA follows: TGTGCTAGTGGTCTGGGACTACCAACTAGCACAGATACGCAGTATTTT. Variable domain in full (rest from reference TRBV12-5 and TRBJ2-3): DARVTQTPRHKVTEMGQEVTMRCQPILGHNTVFWYRQTMMQGLELLAYFRNRAPLDDSGMPKDRFSAEMPDATLATLKIQPSEPRDSAVYFCASGLGLPTSTDTQYFGPGTRLTVL.

This chain joins TRBV6-1 and TRBJ1-1, with TRBD1 identical over 7 bases. Germline trimming cut 4 bases from V and 0 bases from J; bases unmatched to any gene: 8. The CDR3 consists of 16 residues. The germline gives CDR1 MNHNS, CDR2 SASEGT. DNA of the CDR3: TGTGCCAGCAGTGTCAGGGGGTCATACATGAACACTGAAGCTTTCTTT. It encodes CASSVRGSYMNTEAFF.

This chain joins TRBV2 and TRBJ1-1, with D unclear. The V gene's germline CDR1 is SNHLY and CDR2 FYNNEI. The CDR3 is made up of 12 amino acids. The V and J ends lost 7 bases and 1 base respectively, with 7 bases between them. CDR3 region: CASTRENTEAFF. The CDR3 nucleotides are TGTGCCAGCACGAGGGAGAACACTGAAGCTTTCTTT.

The chain carries TRBV7-2 and TRBJ1-1, with D possibly matching TRBD1 (6 bases). The CDR3 extends over 14 amino acids. CDR1 and CDR2 from the germline V gene are SGHTA and FQGNSA. Trimming took off 5 bases at V and 2 bases at J, with 12 bases between the two ends. The CDR3 coding sequence is TGTGCCAGCAGCACCGACAGGCGAAACACTGAAGCTTTCTTT. This gives the protein CASSTDRRNTEAFF.

This clone was seen a single time. V usage is TRBV28 and J usage is TRBJ1-5; 10 bases match TRBD1. The CDR3 has 21 residues. Trimming removed 2 bases from V and 0 bases from J; junction bases left unmatched: 16. Germline lookup yields CDR1 MDHEN and CDR2 SYDVKM. CDR3 in amino acids: CASSLTWGGQGSGNSNQPQHF. For the CDR3, the DNA is TGTGCCAGCAGTTTAACGTGGGGGGGACAGGGGAGTGGGAATAGCAATCAGCCCCAGCATTTT.

The chain recombines TRBV6-1 with TRBJ2-1; TRBD1 agrees at 9 bases. This CDR3 region has 16 residues. Trimming cost V 4 bases and J 3 bases; bases outside gene matches: 7. The V gene's germline CDR1 is MNHNS and CDR2 SASEGT. The CDR3 coding sequence is TGTGCCAGCAGTGTCAGATGGGACAGGGTCTACAATGAGCAGTTCTTC. Its protein product is CASSVRWDRVYNEQFF.